These 3 T cell receptor beta chains came from one sample sequenced in a study of blood T cell repertoires in COVID-19. Assay used: immunoSEQ multiplex PCR; TCRdb lists only in-frame clones, some missing. This sample has some 140,000 clones, with approximately 83% found just once. Sequenced: peripheral blood. These receptors were collected from a woman aged 55-69 years with COVID-19, enrolled during active disease.

This chain connects TRBV7-9 to TRBJ2-4; a weak D match, TRBD1 (5 bases). The CDR3 consists of 15 residues. Deletions cut 2 bases from V and 0 bases from J, with 8 bases between. Germline V gives CDR1 SEHNR, CDR2 FQNEAQ (reference sequence). The CDR3 sequence: CASSLQGQAKNIQYF. In nucleotides, the CDR3 is TGTGCCAGCAGCTTACAGGGCCAAGCCAAAAACATTCAGTACTTC.

The chain couples TRBV7-6 to TRBJ2-1; 11 bases fit TRBD2. In germline, CDR1 is SGHVS, CDR2 FNYEAQ. Trimming at V came to 2 bases and at J to 7 bases, leaving 4 bases not matched to a gene. This CDR3 contains 15 residues. The CDR3 DNA follows: TGTGCCAGCAGCTTAAAACTAGCGGGAGTGAATGAGCAGTTCTTC. The encoded protein is CASSLKLAGVNEQFF.

V usage is TRBV18 and J usage is TRBJ1-1, with D hard to call. CDR3 length: 17 residues. V was cut by 4 bases and J by 0 bases, with 18 bases left in between. CDR1 and CDR2 (germline): KGHSH, LQKENI. CDR3: CASSLDVGPSLNTEAFF. As DNA, the CDR3 is TGTGCCAGCTCACTTGACGTGGGCCCTTCTTTGAACACTGAAGCTTTCTTT.